A selection of T cell receptor beta chains follows, all from one sample in a study of shared clonotypes between healthy human individuals. Method: immunoSEQ multiplex PCR; TCRdb's copy keeps in-frame clones and lacks some. This sample has some 2 million clones, with about 95% found just once. Sequencing was carried out using naive CD8+ T cells sorted from blood. These receptors were obtained from a man aged 18 to 30 in good health. Both conserved end residues are part of each CDR3. D genes are given only for firm matches. Clone size is shown for a subset of rows, as once, few, many or a class of expanded clone.

>TRBD1|once|TRBJ2-3|TRBV4-3
TGCGCCAGCAGCCAAGATTGGATCCGGACAGGGTGGCCAGATACGCAGTATTTT
CASSQDWIRTGWPDTQYF
>.|once|TRBJ1-5|TRBV30
TGTGCCTGGAGTCCCCGCCTTGGAGACAGCGGGGAGTATAGCAATCAGCCCCAGCATTTT
CAWSPRLGDSGEYSNQPQHF
>.|.|TRBJ1-2|TRBV6-5
TGTGCCAGCACCTTACGGCCAGCTAACTATGGCTACACCTTC
CASTLRPANYGYTF
>.|.|TRBJ2-7|TRBV4-1
TGCGCCAGCAGCCAAGAAGCCGAGCAGTACTTC
CASSQEAEQYF
>.|few|TRBJ2-2|TRBV10-2
TGCGCCAGCAAAGAGGTAGCGCCGATCGGGGAGCTGTTTTTT
CASKEVAPIGELFF
>.|.|TRBJ2-3|TRBV7-6
TGTGCCAGCACCAGGGATCCTAGCCTTACAGATACGCAGTATTTT
CASTRDPSLTDTQYF
>TRBD2|.|TRBJ2-3|TRBV7-9
TGTGCCAGCAGCTTAGGGTTAGCGGGGGCCTCTAGCACAGATACGCAGTATTTT
CASSLGLAGASSTDTQYF
>.|.|TRBJ2-7|TRBV27
TGTGCCAGCAGTCGAGGGGCAGGGGTTGAGCAGTACTTC
CASSRGAGVEQYF
>.|.|TRBJ1-6|TRBV4-1
TGCGCCAGCAGCCAAGGGGCCGATTCACCCCTCCACTTT
CASSQGADSPLHF
>.|.|TRBJ2-5|TRBV18
TGTGCCAGCTCACCTCCCCTCCAAGAGACCCAGTACTTC
CASSPPLQETQYF
>TRBD2|.|TRBJ2-1|TRBV27
TGTGCCAGCAATCCAGAGGGACTAGCGGGGGGCTGGAGCTCCTACAATGAGCAGTTCTTC
CASNPEGLAGGWSSYNEQFF
>.|.|TRBJ2-7|TRBV15
TGTGCCACCAGCAGTCGGCCGCTCTACGAGCAGTACTTC
CATSSRPLYEQYF
>.|.|TRBJ2-7|TRBV27
TGTGCCAGCAGTTTATCGTACGGGACGATCCTCTACGAGCAGTACTTC
CASSLSYGTILYEQYF
>.|.|TRBJ2-3|TRBV5-1
TGCGCCAGCAGCTTGTTTCCCCCCCCAGATACGCAGTATTTT
CASSLFPPPDTQYF
>TRBD1|.|TRBJ2-3|TRBV5-1
TGCGCCAGCAGCCTGCCCGGGACAGGGAGCACAGATACGCAGTATTTT
CASSLPGTGSTDTQYF
>TRBD1|.|TRBJ2-7|TRBV11-2
TGTGCCAGCAGCTCCGCTGGACAGGCCTACGAGCAGTACTTC
CASSSAGQAYEQYF